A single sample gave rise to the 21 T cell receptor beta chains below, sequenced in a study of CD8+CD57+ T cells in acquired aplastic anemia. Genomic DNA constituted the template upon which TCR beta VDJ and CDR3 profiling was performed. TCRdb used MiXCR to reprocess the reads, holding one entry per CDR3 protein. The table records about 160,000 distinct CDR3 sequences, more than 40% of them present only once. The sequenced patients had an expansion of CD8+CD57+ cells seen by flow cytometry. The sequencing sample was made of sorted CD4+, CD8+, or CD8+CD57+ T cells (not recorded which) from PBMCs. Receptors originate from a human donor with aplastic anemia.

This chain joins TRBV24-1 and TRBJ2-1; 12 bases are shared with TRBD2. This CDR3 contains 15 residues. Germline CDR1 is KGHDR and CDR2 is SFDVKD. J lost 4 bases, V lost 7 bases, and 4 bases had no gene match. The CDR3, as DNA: TGTGCCACCAGCAGGCTAGCGGGAGGGTACAATGAGCAGTTCTTC. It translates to CATSRLAGGYNEQFF.

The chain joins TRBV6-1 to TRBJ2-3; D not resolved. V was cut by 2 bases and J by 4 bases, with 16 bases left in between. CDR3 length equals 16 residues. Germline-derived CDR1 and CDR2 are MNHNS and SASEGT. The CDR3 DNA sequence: TGTGCCAGCAGTGAATTAGTAGGTGGGGTTGCAGATACGCAGTATTTT. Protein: CASSELVGGVADTQYF.

The CDR3 loop reads CASSYSPYTGELFF. CDR3 DNA: TGTGCCAGCAGTTACAGCCCTTACACCGGGGAGCTGTTTTTT. V gene TRBV6-5 combines with J gene TRBJ2-2; D is ambiguous. Trimming took 2 bases from V and 3 from J, leaving 7 bases between them. The germline gives CDR1 MNHEY, CDR2 SVGAGI. The CDR3 sequence is 14 residues long.

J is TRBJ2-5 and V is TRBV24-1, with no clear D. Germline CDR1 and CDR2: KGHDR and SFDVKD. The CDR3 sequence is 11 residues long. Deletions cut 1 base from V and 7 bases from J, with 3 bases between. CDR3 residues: CATSDFVTQYF. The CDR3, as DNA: TGTGCCACCAGTGATTTTGTGACCCAGTACTTC.

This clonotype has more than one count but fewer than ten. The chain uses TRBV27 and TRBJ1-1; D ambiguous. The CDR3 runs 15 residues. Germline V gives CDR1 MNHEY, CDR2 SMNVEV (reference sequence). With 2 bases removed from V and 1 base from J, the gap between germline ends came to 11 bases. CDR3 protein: CASSLMGDPNTEAFF. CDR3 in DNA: TGTGCCAGCAGTTTAATGGGTGACCCGAACACTGAAGCTTTCTTT.

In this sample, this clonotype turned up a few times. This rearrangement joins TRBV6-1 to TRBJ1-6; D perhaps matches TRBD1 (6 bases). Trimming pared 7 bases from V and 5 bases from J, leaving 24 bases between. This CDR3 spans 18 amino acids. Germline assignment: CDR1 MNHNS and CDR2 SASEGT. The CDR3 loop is CASIAGQPPGRHNSPLHF. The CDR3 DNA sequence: TGTGCCAGCATTGCAGGACAGCCGCCCGGGAGGCATAATTCACCCCTCCACTTT.

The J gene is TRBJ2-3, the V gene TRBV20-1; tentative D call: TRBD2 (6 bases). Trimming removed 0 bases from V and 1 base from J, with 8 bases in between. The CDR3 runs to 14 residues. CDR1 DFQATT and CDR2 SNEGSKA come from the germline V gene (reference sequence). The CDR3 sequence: CSARDGRGTDTQYF. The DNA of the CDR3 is TGCAGTGCTAGAGACGGGAGAGGCACAGATACGCAGTATTTT.

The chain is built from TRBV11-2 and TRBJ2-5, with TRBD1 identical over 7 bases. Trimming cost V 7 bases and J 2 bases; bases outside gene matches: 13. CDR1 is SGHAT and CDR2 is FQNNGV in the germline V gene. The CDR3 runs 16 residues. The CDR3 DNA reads TGTGCCAGCATCCCCCCCCCCGGGACAGAACAAGAGACCCAGTACTTC. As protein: CASIPPPGTEQETQYF.

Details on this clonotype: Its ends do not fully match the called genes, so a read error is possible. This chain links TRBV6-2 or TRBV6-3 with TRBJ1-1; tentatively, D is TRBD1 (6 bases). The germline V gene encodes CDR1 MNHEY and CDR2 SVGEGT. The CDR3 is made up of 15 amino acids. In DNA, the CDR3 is TGTGCCAGCAGTTACTCCGGGGGGGCGTGGACTGAAGCTCTCTTT. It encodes CASSYSGGAWTEALF.

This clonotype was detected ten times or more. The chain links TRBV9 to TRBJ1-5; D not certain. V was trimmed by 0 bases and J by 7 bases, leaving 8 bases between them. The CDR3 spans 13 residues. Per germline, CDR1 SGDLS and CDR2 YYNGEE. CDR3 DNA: TGTGCCAGCAGCGTAGAGGGAGGACAGCCCCAGCATTTT. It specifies CASSVEGGQPQHF.

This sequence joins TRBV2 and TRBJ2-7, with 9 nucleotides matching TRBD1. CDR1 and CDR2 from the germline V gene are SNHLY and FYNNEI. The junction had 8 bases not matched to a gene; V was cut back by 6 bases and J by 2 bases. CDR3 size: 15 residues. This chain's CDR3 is CASRTTGGPTYEQYF. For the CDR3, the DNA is TGTGCCAGCAGGACGACAGGGGGTCCCACCTACGAGCAGTACTTC.

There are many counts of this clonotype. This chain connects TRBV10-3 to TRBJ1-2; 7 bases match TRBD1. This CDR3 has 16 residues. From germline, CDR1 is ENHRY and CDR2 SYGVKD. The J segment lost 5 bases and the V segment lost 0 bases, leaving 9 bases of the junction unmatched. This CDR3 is CAISESARGGQYGYTF. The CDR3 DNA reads TGTGCCATCAGTGAGTCTGCCAGGGGGGGGCAATATGGCTACACCTTC.

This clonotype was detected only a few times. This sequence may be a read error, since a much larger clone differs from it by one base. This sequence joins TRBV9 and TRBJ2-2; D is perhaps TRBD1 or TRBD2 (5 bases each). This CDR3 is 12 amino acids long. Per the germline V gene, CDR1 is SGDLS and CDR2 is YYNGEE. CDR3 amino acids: CASSVVTGALFF. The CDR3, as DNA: TGTGCCAGCAGCGTAGTCACCGGGGCGCTGTTTTTT.

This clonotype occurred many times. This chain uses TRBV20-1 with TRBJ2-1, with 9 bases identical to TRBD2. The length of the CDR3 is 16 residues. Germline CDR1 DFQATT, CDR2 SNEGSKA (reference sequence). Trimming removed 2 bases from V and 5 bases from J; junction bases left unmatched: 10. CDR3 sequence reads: CSARPLLAGPNNEQFF. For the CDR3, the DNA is TGCAGTGCTAGACCGTTACTAGCGGGTCCCAACAATGAGCAGTTCTTC.

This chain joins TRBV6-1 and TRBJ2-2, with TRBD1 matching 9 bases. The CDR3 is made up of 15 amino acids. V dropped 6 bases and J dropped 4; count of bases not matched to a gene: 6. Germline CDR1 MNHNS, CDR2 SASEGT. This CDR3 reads CASRETGGGTGELFF. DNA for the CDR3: TGTGCCAGCAGGGAGACAGGGGGGGGCACCGGGGAGCTGTTTTTT.

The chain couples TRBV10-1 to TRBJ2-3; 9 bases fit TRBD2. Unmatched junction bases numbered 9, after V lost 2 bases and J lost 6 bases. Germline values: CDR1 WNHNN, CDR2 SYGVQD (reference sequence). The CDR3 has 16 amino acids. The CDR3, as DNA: TGCGCCAGCAGTGAGGACGGCGGGGGGGCCCGCGATACGCAGTATTTT. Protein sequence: CASSEDGGGARDTQYF.

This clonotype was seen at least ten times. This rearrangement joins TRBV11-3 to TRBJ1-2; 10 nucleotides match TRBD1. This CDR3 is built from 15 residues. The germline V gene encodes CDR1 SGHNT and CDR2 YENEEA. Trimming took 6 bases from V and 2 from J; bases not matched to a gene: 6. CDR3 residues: CASRMTGGANYGYTF. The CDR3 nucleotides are TGTGCCAGCAGAATGACAGGGGGCGCAAACTATGGCTACACCTTC.

The CDR3 here is CASVSSGFENTIYF. CDR3 nucleotides: TGTGCCAGTGTGTCTTCCGGTTTCGAAAACACCATATATTTT. This rearrangement joins TRBV2 to TRBJ1-3; D gene unclear. With 9 bases removed from V and 6 bases from J, the gap between germline ends came to 18 bases. The CDR3 has 14 amino acids. CDR1 is SNHLY, CDR2 FYNNEI, per germline.

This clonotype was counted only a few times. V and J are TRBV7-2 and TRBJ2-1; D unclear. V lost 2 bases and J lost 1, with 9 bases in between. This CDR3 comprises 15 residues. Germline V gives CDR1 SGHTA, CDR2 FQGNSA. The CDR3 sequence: CASSLNGLSYNEQFF. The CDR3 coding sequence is TGTGCCAGCAGCTTAAACGGTCTTTCCTACAATGAGCAGTTCTTC.

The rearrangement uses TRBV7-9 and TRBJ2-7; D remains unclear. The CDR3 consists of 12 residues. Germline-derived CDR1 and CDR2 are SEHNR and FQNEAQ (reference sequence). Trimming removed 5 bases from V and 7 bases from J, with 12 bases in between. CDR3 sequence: CASSVFSLEQYF. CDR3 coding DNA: TGTGCCAGCAGCGTATTCTCACTAGAGCAGTACTTC. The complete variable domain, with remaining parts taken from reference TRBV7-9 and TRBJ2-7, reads DTGVSQNPRHKITKRGQNVTFRCDPISEHNRLYWYRQTLGQGPEFLTYFQNEAQLEKSRLLSDRFSAERPKGSFSTLEIQRTEQGDSAMYLCASSVFSLEQYFGPGTRLTVT.

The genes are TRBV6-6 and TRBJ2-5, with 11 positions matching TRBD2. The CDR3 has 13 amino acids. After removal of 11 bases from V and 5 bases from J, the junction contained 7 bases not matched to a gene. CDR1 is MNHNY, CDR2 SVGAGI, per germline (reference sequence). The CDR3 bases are TGTGCCGGGCGGACTAGCGGGTATGAGACCCAGTACTTC. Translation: CAGRTSGYETQYF.